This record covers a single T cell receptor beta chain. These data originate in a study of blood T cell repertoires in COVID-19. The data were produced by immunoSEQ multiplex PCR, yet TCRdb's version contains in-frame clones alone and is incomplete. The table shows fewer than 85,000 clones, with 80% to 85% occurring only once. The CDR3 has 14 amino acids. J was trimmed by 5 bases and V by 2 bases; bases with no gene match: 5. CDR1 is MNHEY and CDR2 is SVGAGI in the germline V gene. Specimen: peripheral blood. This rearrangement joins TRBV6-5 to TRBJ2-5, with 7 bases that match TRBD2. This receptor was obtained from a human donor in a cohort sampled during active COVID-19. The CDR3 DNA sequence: TGTGCCAGCAGTTACGGGGAGGGACTGGAGACCCAGTACTTC. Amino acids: CASSYGEGLETQYF.